These 9 T cell receptor beta chains were all obtained from the same sample, sequenced in a study of blood T cell repertoires in COVID-19. Only in-frame clones appear in the TCRdb table, and some are missing; sequencing was by immunoSEQ multiplex PCR. The sample includes 57,000 or so clones, approximately 84% of them seen just once. The specimen sequenced was peripheral blood. The receptors were sampled from a human donor in a cohort sampled during active COVID-19.

Only one count was recorded for this clone. The rearrangement joins TRBV7-8 to TRBJ1-1; 7 bases are a match to TRBD1. CDR1 SGHVS and CDR2 FQNEAQ come from the germline V gene. The CDR3 totals 13 residues. J lost 4 bases, V lost 5 bases, and 4 bases had no gene match. In nucleotides, the CDR3 is TGTGCCAGCAGCCCCACAGGGGTCACTGAAGCTTTCTTT. Its translation: CASSPTGVTEAFF.

This clone was counted once. J is TRBJ2-6 and V is TRBV2; tentatively, D is TRBD2 (5 bases). Germline lookup yields CDR1 SNHLY and CDR2 FYNNEI. The CDR3 has 16 residues. Trimming shortened V by 7 bases and J by 0 bases, and 13 bases separated the two germline ends. The CDR3 DNA reads as TGTGCCAGCACCCCTGGACTGGCCTCTGGGGCCAACGTCCTGACTTTC. Translation: CASTPGLASGANVLTF.

This clone was observed a few times. The genes are TRBV4-3 and TRBJ2-6; D perhaps matches TRBD1 (5 bases). Germline CDR1 LGHNA, CDR2 YSLEER. V dropped 0 bases and J dropped 0 bases, with 9 bases sitting between them. This CDR3 region has 17 residues. CDR3 protein: CASSQDRVISGANVLTF. The CDR3 bases are TGCGCCAGCAGCCAAGACAGGGTTATCTCTGGGGCCAACGTCCTGACTTTC.

This rearrangement joins TRBV3-1 (or the pseudogene TRBV3-2) to TRBJ1-2; D possibly corresponds to TRBD1 (5 bases). The CDR3 is made up of 15 amino acids. Germline assignment: CDR1 LGHDT and CDR2 YNNKEL (reference sequence). Trimming removed 0 bases from V and 2 bases from J, with 10 bases in between. This chain's CDR3 is CASSQDWPGNYGYTF. Here the CDR3 DNA reads TGTGCCAGCAGCCAAGATTGGCCAGGGAACTATGGCTACACCTTC.

The chain uses TRBV11-2 and TRBJ2-4, with 10 bases aligning to TRBD1. The CDR3 extends over 19 amino acids. V was pared by 5 bases and J by 0 bases, with 13 bases of the junction left unmatched. Looked up from germline, CDR1 is SGHAT and CDR2 is FQNNGV. The CDR3 loop is CASSPQTGGAGLAKNIQYF. In nucleotides, the CDR3 is TGTGCCAGCAGCCCCCAGACAGGGGGCGCAGGATTAGCCAAAAACATTCAGTACTTC.

The chain uses TRBV4-2 and TRBJ1-4, with D unclear. This CDR3 is built from 10 residues. Between the trimmed V and J ends, which lost 8 bases and 8 bases, there was a span of 6 bases. Germline V gives CDR1 LGHNA, CDR2 YNFKEQ. CDR3 DNA: TGTGCCAGCGGACTGGAAAAACTGTTTTTT. It codes for CASGLEKLFF.

This clone was seen just once. The V and J genes are TRBV11-3 and TRBJ2-1; 8 nucleotides align to TRBD1. V gave up 1 base and J gave up 7 bases; unmatched junction bases: 3. Germline assignment: CDR1 SGHNT and CDR2 YENEEA. CDR3 length: 14 residues. The CDR3 is CASSLAQGANEQFF. As DNA, the CDR3 is TGTGCCAGCAGCTTAGCCCAGGGGGCTAATGAGCAGTTCTTC.

The J gene is TRBJ1-1, the V gene TRBV19; TRBD1 matches at 8 bases. With 5 bases clipped from V and 4 bases from J, the junction kept 9 bases outside the gene matches. CDR3 size: 15 residues. CDR1 and CDR2 from the germline V gene are LNHDA and SQIVND (reference sequence). Here the CDR3 DNA reads TGTGCCAGTAGTTCGCGACAGGGGAGGCCCACTGAAGCTTTCTTT. Translated, it gives CASSSRQGRPTEAFF.

The V gene is TRBV10-2, the J gene TRBJ2-7; a possible D gene is TRBD2 (5 bases). The V gene lost 9 bases and the J gene lost 2 bases, with 17 bases spanning the gap. The CDR3 loop spans 14 amino acids. Germline V gives CDR1 WSHSY, CDR2 SAAADI. CDR3 region: CASKRESGPYEQYF. CDR3 nucleotide sequence: TGCGCCAGTAAAAGGGAGAGCGGTCCCTACGAGCAGTACTTC.